One and the same sample provided the 25 T cell receptor beta chains below, sequenced in a study of T cells in Graves' hyperthyroidism and ophthalmopathy. Amplification targeted TCR beta CDR3 regions from RNA transcripts. During a first-round RT-PCR of the TCR CDR3, the HTBI primer set was used. TCRdb reanalysed the multiplex PCR reads using MiXCR and keeps one entry per CDR3 protein. This table holds approximately 370,000 distinct CDR3 sequences, about a sixth found once. Sequencing used blood. These receptors originate from a woman aged 25-40 years with Graves' hyperthyroidism that later progressed to Graves' ophthalmopathy.

This clonotype occurred once. V and J are TRBV4-1 and TRBJ2-5, with a weak D call TRBD2 (6 bases). V lost 0 bases and J 4 bases, leaving 12 bases between the germline ends. CDR1 and CDR2 (germline): MGHRA, YSYEKL. This CDR3 spans 15 amino acids. CDR3 amino acids: CASSQDAGRSETQYF. CDR3 sequence (DNA): TGCGCCAGCAGCCAAGATGCGGGGAGGTCAGAGACCCAGTACTTC.

Comment on this clonotype: The junction departs from germline at one end; a sequencing error may be responsible. The rearrangement joins TRBV3-1 to TRBJ2-7, with D unresolved. This CDR3 is built from 13 residues. CDR1 and CDR2 from the germline V gene are LGHDT and YNNKEL (reference sequence). The CDR3 sequence is CASSRQGCYDQYF. Here the CDR3 DNA reads TGTGCCAGCAGCCGACAAGGCTGCTACGATCAGTACTTC.

At least ten counts were recorded for this clonotype. This chain connects TRBV20-1 to TRBJ2-1; 11 positions agree with TRBD1. In germline, CDR1 is DFQATT, CDR2 SNEGSKA (reference sequence). With V trimmed by 6 bases and J by 4 bases, 5 bases remained unmatched. The CDR3 runs 14 residues. DNA of the CDR3: TGCAGTGCGGACGGGACAGGGGGATACAATGAGCAGTTCTTC. Translating gives CSADGTGGYNEQFF.

There are many counts of this clonotype. The chain links TRBV6-1 to TRBJ1-1; D is unclear. The germline V gene encodes CDR1 MNHNS and CDR2 SASEGT. This CDR3 is 13 amino acids long. Between the trimmed V and J ends, which lost 7 bases and 2 bases, there was a span of 11 bases. The CDR3 DNA is TGTGCCAGCACGAGGACGCCTAACACTGAAGCTTTCTTT. Protein sequence: CASTRTPNTEAFF.

Many counts were recorded for this clonotype. This sequence joins TRBV7-9 and TRBJ2-2; 9 bases agree with TRBD1. Per germline, CDR1 SEHNR and CDR2 FQNEAQ (reference sequence). V lost 6 bases, J lost 5 bases, and 10 bases stayed unmatched. The CDR3 extends over 16 amino acids. The CDR3 here is CASRFPGQGNTGELFF. In nucleotides, the CDR3 is TGTGCCAGCAGATTCCCTGGACAGGGGAATACCGGGGAGCTGTTTTTT.

This clonotype was found many times. V gene TRBV7-8 combines with J gene TRBJ2-7; 7 positions agree with TRBD1. CDR3 length: 15 amino acids. J lost 2 bases, V lost 5 bases, and 9 bases had no gene match. Germline V gene lookup returns CDR1 SGHVS and CDR2 FQNEAQ. The CDR3 is CASSPYGQATYEQYF. Here the CDR3 DNA reads TGTGCCAGCAGCCCGTACGGACAGGCCACCTACGAGCAGTACTTC.

This clonotype was seen a few times. The V call is TRBV12-3 or TRBV12-4, the J call TRBJ2-5; D is possibly TRBD2 (5 bases). The CDR3 loop spans 15 amino acids. Trimming shortened V by 6 bases and J by 5 bases, and 19 bases separated the two germline ends. CDR3 DNA: TGTGCCAGCAGCCGAGATACGAGGAGGTGGGAGACCCAGTACTTC. Amino acids: CASSRDTRRWETQYF.

This clonotype was found many times. This CDR3 is CATVGLAGAYEQYF. CDR3 nucleotides: TGTGCCACCGTCGGACTAGCGGGGGCCTACGAGCAGTACTTC. The V call is TRBV10-3, the J call TRBJ2-7; 13 nucleotides agree with TRBD2. V gave up 10 bases and J gave up 2 bases; unmatched junction bases: 5. The CDR3 contains 14 residues. The germline V gene encodes CDR1 ENHRY and CDR2 SYGVKD.

This clonotype was detected ten times or more. The chain has TRBV29-1 and TRBJ1-2; unclear D gene. Germline V gene data show CDR1 as SQVTM and CDR2 as ANQGSEA. The CDR3 extends over 11 amino acids. V lost 6 bases and J 4 bases, leaving 9 bases between the germline ends. The CDR3: CSVRDLYGYTF. CDR3 DNA: TGCAGCGTGAGGGATCTCTATGGCTACACCTTC.

This clonotype was counted only a few times. The chain employs TRBV5-6 and TRBJ2-2; D remains unclear. Trimming stripped 4 bases from V and 2 bases from J, with 12 bases between. The CDR3 is 15 amino acids. Germline CDR1 reads SGHDT; CDR2 reads YYEEEE. CDR3 amino acids: CASSPGWGNTGELFF. The CDR3 DNA follows: TGTGCCAGCAGCCCCGGATGGGGTAACACCGGGGAGCTGTTTTTT.

The sample holds many counts of this clonotype. The J gene is TRBJ2-1, the V gene TRBV20-1, with unresolved D. The germline V and J ends were trimmed by 6 bases and 0 bases, with 27 bases remaining between them. CDR3 length: 19 residues. Germline CDR1 DFQATT, CDR2 SNEGSKA (reference sequence). The CDR3 sequence is CSAGARPPSALSSYNEQFF. CDR3 nucleotide sequence: TGCAGTGCCGGTGCCCGTCCCCCCAGCGCCTTAAGCTCCTACAATGAGCAGTTCTTC.

In its sample, this clonotype was seen many times. The J gene is TRBJ2-7, the V gene TRBV19, with 13 bases fitting TRBD2. CDR1 LNHDA and CDR2 SQIVND come from the germline V gene (reference sequence). CDR3 size: 15 residues. The junction had 4 bases not matched to a gene; V was cut back by 6 bases and J by 2 bases. The CDR3: CASSGLAGDTYEQYF. As DNA, the CDR3 is TGTGCCAGTAGCGGACTAGCGGGAGACACCTACGAGCAGTACTTC.

This chain connects TRBV6-1 to TRBJ2-7; D possibly corresponds to TRBD2 (6 bases). This CDR3 is 13 amino acids long. Germline CDR1 reads MNHNS; CDR2 reads SASEGT. V lost 7 bases, J lost 4 bases, and 14 bases lay in between. DNA for the CDR3: TGTGCCAGCACTCGACTCGGGGGTTACGAGCAGTACTTC. It specifies CASTRLGGYEQYF.

This clonotype was counted ten times or more. The chain recombines TRBV24-1 with TRBJ2-1, with 10 bases lining up with TRBD1. J gave up 2 bases and V 7 bases, and 16 bases lay outside the gene matches. The germline CDR1 and CDR2 sequences are KGHDR and SFDVKD. This CDR3 has 19 amino acids. The CDR3 reads CATSPTSESGTGAYNEQFF. CDR3 coding DNA: TGTGCCACCAGCCCGACCTCGGAATCGGGGACAGGGGCCTACAATGAGCAGTTCTTC.

This clonotype was seen ten or more times. The chain links TRBV5-1 to TRBJ2-6; 7 bases line up with TRBD1. V dropped 2 bases and J dropped 0; count of bases not matched to a gene: 11. Looked up from germline, CDR1 is SGHRS and CDR2 is YFSETQ. The CDR3 is made up of 19 amino acids. CDR3 protein: CASSFLTGVVGSGANVLTF. The CDR3 nucleotides are TGCGCCAGCAGCTTTTTAACAGGGGTCGTCGGCTCTGGGGCCAACGTCCTGACTTTC. Full variable domain (outside the CDR3, taken from reference TRBV5-1 and TRBJ2-6): KAGVTQTPRYLIKTRGQQVTLSCSPISGHRSVSWYQQTPGQGLQFLFEYFSETQRNKGNFPGRFSGRQFSNSRSEMNVSTLELGDSALYLCASSFLTGVVGSGANVLTFGAGSRLTVL.

In its sample, this clonotype was seen once. Being one base from a much bigger clone, this may be a read error. This chain connects TRBV20-1 to TRBJ1-1; tentatively, D is TRBD1 (5 bases). V shed 5 bases and J shed 1 base, with 14 bases lying between them. Per the germline V gene, CDR1 is DFQATT and CDR2 is SNEGSKA (reference sequence). This CDR3 region has 14 residues. CDR3 residues: CSAPLAGQNTEAFF. DNA for the CDR3: TGCAGTGCTCCCCTGGCAGGGCAGAACACTGAAGCTTTCTTT.

This clonotype was counted at least ten times. This sequence joins TRBV5-8 and TRBJ1-4; 7 bases align to TRBD1. This CDR3 comprises 14 residues. V trimming: 4 bases; J trimming: 6 bases; junction bases outside the gene matches: 6. Germline lookup yields CDR1 SGHTS and CDR2 YDEGEE. As DNA, the CDR3 is TGTGCCAGCAGCGTGGGACAGAGTCATGAAAAACTGTTTTTT. Translation: CASSVGQSHEKLFF.

V and J are TRBV29-1 and TRBJ2-5; the D is unclear. Germline assignment: CDR1 SQVTM and CDR2 ANQGSEA. V lost 7 bases and J lost 2, with 11 bases in between. The CDR3 is 12 residues long. CDR3 in amino acids: CSARDGQETQYF. CDR3 in DNA: TGCAGCGCCCGTGACGGACAAGAGACCCAGTACTTC.

This clonotype appeared a few times. The genes are TRBV16 and TRBJ1-5; D ambiguous. The CDR3 covers 17 residues. Trimming stripped 0 bases from V and 1 base from J, with 13 bases between. Germline assignment: CDR1 KGHSY and CDR2 FQNENV. This chain's CDR3 is CASSQSIEVLSNQPQHF. The DNA for the CDR3 is TGTGCCAGCAGCCAATCGATAGAGGTTCTGAGCAATCAGCCCCAGCATTTT. Filled out from reference TRBV16 and TRBJ1-5, the complete variable domain reads GEEVAQTPKHLVRGEGQKAKLYCAPIKGHSYVFWYQQVLKNEFKFLISFQNENVFDETGMPKERFSAKCLPNSPCSLEIQATKLEDSAVYFCASSQSIEVLSNQPQHFGDGTRLSIL.

The rearrangement links TRBV3-1 to TRBJ2-3; weak D call: TRBD1 (5 bases). The germline V and J ends were trimmed by 1 base and 4 bases, with 9 bases remaining between them. The CDR3 length is 14 residues. Germline values: CDR1 LGHDT, CDR2 YNNKEL (reference sequence). The CDR3 reads CASSQAGFADTQYF. The CDR3 coding sequence is TGTGCCAGCAGCCAAGCAGGGTTCGCAGATACGCAGTATTTT.

This clonotype was found many times. The chain couples TRBV29-1 to TRBJ2-3; 7 nucleotides match TRBD1. The CDR3 has 17 amino acids. Germline V CDR1 and CDR2: SQVTM, ANQGSEA. The V segment lost 4 bases and the J segment 0 bases; nucleotides outside the gene matches: 13. CDR3 in DNA: TGCAGCGTTGTAGGGGGCCCCCGAACATCTAGCACAGATACGCAGTATTTT. Translation: CSVVGGPRTSSTDTQYF.

The chain recombines TRBV20-1 with TRBJ2-2; possibly TRBD2 for D (6 bases). V lost 1 base and J lost 4, with 16 bases in between. CDR1 DFQATT and CDR2 SNEGSKA come from the germline V gene (reference sequence). This CDR3 is 16 amino acids long. The CDR3 DNA is TGCAGTGCTAGAGTGGGCGGGACGGCCGGCACCGGGGAGCTGTTTTTT. It codes for CSARVGGTAGTGELFF.

The chain couples TRBV6-1 to TRBJ2-7; maybe TRBD1 (7 bases). Trimming shortened V by 5 bases and J by 1 base, and 12 bases separated the two germline ends. Germline lookup yields CDR1 MNHNS and CDR2 SASEGT. The CDR3 loop spans 14 amino acids. CDR3: CASSHRGGSYEQYF. The CDR3 coding sequence is TGTGCCAGCAGTCACAGGGGAGGATCCTACGAGCAGTACTTC.

This chain connects TRBV6-9 to TRBJ1-5; D gene unclear. The germline V gene has CDR1 MNHGY and CDR2 SVAAGI. The CDR3 consists of 15 residues. V gave up 3 bases and J gave up 4 bases, with 13 bases separating them. CDR3 region: CASSYDVGENQPQHF. The CDR3 DNA reads TGTGCCAGCAGTTACGATGTAGGAGAAAATCAGCCCCAGCATTTT.

This sequence joins TRBV27 and TRBJ2-3; TRBD2 is a possible D gene (7 bases). The CDR3 is made up of 16 amino acids. Germline V gene data show CDR1 as MNHEY and CDR2 as SMNVEV (reference sequence). V dropped 8 bases and J dropped 3 bases, with 21 bases sitting between them. The DNA of the CDR3 is TGTGCCAGCTCGTTAGGGGGGGGAGTTCTGACAGATACGCAGTATTTT. Its translation: CASSLGGGVLTDTQYF.